The 20 T cell receptor beta chains below all came from one sample that was sequenced in a study of cytomegalovirus exposure and HLA in healthy donors. PCR amplification relied on 60 Vbeta primers (plus 13 Jbeta primers). TCRdb keeps only in-frame clones here, not all; method: immunoSEQ multiplex PCR. The table shows some 130,000 clones, with roughly 82% occurring only once. The sequenced sample consisted of PBMCs. The receptors shown here come from a male donor in good health and CMV-seropositive.

The chain links TRBV5-4 to TRBJ1-1, with 11 bases identical to TRBD1. Per germline, CDR1 SGHNT and CDR2 YYREEE (reference sequence). The V and J ends lost 4 bases and 4 bases, in that order; junction bases with no gene match: 3. CDR3 length: 14 residues. CDR3 sequence (DNA): TGTGCCAGCAGCGGACAGGGGGCAGCCACTGAAGCTTTCTTT. Its protein is CASSGQGAATEAFF. Using reference TRBV5-4 and TRBJ1-1 for the parts outside the CDR3, the full variable domain is ETGVTQSPTHLIKTRGQQVTLRCSSQSGHNTVSWYQQALGQGPQFIFQYYREEENGRGNFPPRFSGLQFPNYSSELNVNALELDDSALYLCASSGQGAATEAFFGQGTRLTVV.

The chain recombines TRBV5-4 with TRBJ2-1, with D possibly TRBD2 on 8 matching bases. Germline V gives CDR1 SGHNT, CDR2 YYREEE (reference sequence). The CDR3 covers 14 residues. V lost 3 bases, J lost 9 bases, and 16 bases lay in between. In DNA form, the CDR3 reads TGTGCCAGCAGCTCGGATCGGGAGGGGGCTGAGCAGTTCTTC. This encodes CASSSDREGAEQFF.

The chain uses TRBV10-2 and TRBJ1-1; D not resolved. The CDR3 has 13 residues. V was shortened by 6 bases and J by 7 bases, with 15 bases between the two germline ends. From germline, CDR1 is WSHSY and CDR2 SAAADI. CDR3: CASRAGSGVEAFF. Here the CDR3 DNA reads TGCGCCAGCAGAGCGGGCAGCGGCGTTGAAGCTTTCTTT.

This chain uses TRBV9 with TRBJ1-6; perhaps TRBD1 as D (5 bases). The length of the CDR3 is 16 residues. V lost 1 base and J lost 5, with 13 bases in between. Germline V gives CDR1 SGDLS, CDR2 YYNGEE. The CDR3 DNA reads TGTGCCAGCAGCGTACGTACCGGGGGTGATAATTCACCCCTCCACTTT. Protein: CASSVRTGGDNSPLHF. The variable domain in full, with the rest retrieved from reference TRBV9 and TRBJ1-6, is DSGVTQTPKHLITATGQRVTLRCSPRSGDLSVYWYQQSLDQGLQFLIQYYNGEERAKGNILERFSAQQFPDLHSELNLSSLELGDSALYFCASSVRTGGDNSPLHFGNGTRLTVT.

This clone was picked up a small number of times. The V call is TRBV19, the J call TRBJ1-6, with 7 bases lining up with TRBD1. The CDR3 has 13 amino acids. V trimming: 9 bases; J trimming: 7 bases; junction bases outside the gene matches: 6. Germline V gives CDR1 LNHDA, CDR2 SQIVND (reference sequence). CDR3 nucleotides: TGTGCCAGGGACCGGACAGGCAATTCACCCCTCCACTTT. Amino acids: CARDRTGNSPLHF.

The chain carries TRBV28 and TRBJ1-2; maybe TRBD1 (5 bases). Germline lookup yields CDR1 MDHEN and CDR2 SYDVKM. This CDR3 comprises 12 residues. V lost 4 bases, J lost 4 bases, and 7 bases lay in between. This CDR3 reads CASSSGIYGYTF. The CDR3 coding sequence is TGTGCCAGCAGTTCAGGGATCTATGGCTACACCTTC.

CDR3 nucleotides: TGCGCCAGCAGCCAAGATGGCCAGGGGGATTCACCCCTCCACTTT. This encodes CASSQDGQGDSPLHF. This chain joins TRBV4-1 and TRBJ1-6; TRBD1 matches at 7 bases. The J segment lost 8 bases and the V segment lost 0 bases, leaving 4 bases of the junction unmatched. The CDR3 has 15 residues. Germline V gives CDR1 MGHRA, CDR2 YSYEKL.

The rearrangement uses TRBV21-1 and TRBJ2-5; TRBD2, the table's D call, lacks a check against the DNA. TRBV21-1 has pseudogene status. The CDR3 sequence is 13 residues long. The CDR3 here is CASSNGSKETQYF. The CDR3, as DNA: TGTGCCAGCAGCAACGGGAGCAAAGAGACCCAGTACTTC.

The chain carries TRBV11-3 and TRBJ2-2; 9 bases line up with TRBD1. This CDR3 has 18 residues. The junction had 11 bases not matched to a gene; V was cut back by 6 bases and J by 0 bases. Looked up from germline, CDR1 is SGHNT and CDR2 is YENEEA. Written as DNA, the CDR3 is TGTGCCAGCAGTTCCCCGGGACAGGGACCCTCGAACACCGGGGAGCTGTTTTTT. Its translation is CASSSPGQGPSNTGELFF.

The CDR3 sequence is CASTPTSGSYEQYF. DNA of the CDR3: TGTGCCAGCACACCCACTAGCGGGAGCTACGAGCAGTACTTC. The chain joins TRBV27 to TRBJ2-7; 11 nucleotides align to TRBD2. The CDR3 runs 14 residues. CDR1 and CDR2 from the germline V gene are MNHEY and SMNVEV (reference sequence). Losses at the gene ends were 7 bases for V and 3 bases for J; bases not matched to a gene: 5.

This chain joins TRBV9 and TRBJ2-2; D ambiguous. The CDR3 is 14 amino acids. The V gene's germline CDR1 is SGDLS and CDR2 YYNGEE. Trimming cost V 0 bases and J 4 bases, with 7 bases left between them. CDR3 nucleotides: TGTGCCAGCAGCGTAGCTCAGCGCACCGGGGAGCTGTTTTTT. It specifies CASSVAQRTGELFF.

Points on this clone: This sample also contains other DNA sequences that code for the same CDR3. The chain recombines TRBV27 with TRBJ2-5; 13 positions match TRBD2. With 4 bases clipped from V and 0 bases from J, the junction kept 17 bases outside the gene matches. CDR3 length equals 21 residues. In germline, CDR1 is MNHEY, CDR2 SMNVEV (reference sequence). DNA for the CDR3: TGTGCCAGCAGTTCACAGGCCGGACTAGCGGGGGATACCGCGTACCAAGAGACCCAGTACTTC. Amino acids: CASSSQAGLAGDTAYQETQYF.

This clone is a singleton in its sample. CDR3 residues: CASRMLTFSYNEQFF. As DNA, the CDR3 is TGTGCCAGCAGGATGCTGACATTCTCCTACAATGAGCAGTTCTTC. The chain couples TRBV28 to TRBJ2-1; no clear D gene. V lost 6 bases and J lost 0, with 12 bases in between. The CDR3 has 15 residues. CDR1 and CDR2 (germline): MDHEN, SYDVKM.

The chain combines TRBV28 with TRBJ2-1, with TRBD1 identical over 9 bases. V lost 5 bases, J lost 7 bases, and 9 bases stayed unmatched. Per the germline V gene, CDR1 is MDHEN and CDR2 is SYDVKM. CDR3 length: 15 residues. CDR3 sequence: CASSQQGQGSNEQFF. The CDR3 region has the DNA TGTGCCAGCAGTCAGCAGGGACAGGGCTCAAATGAGCAGTTCTTC.

This clone was picked up one time. This rearrangement joins TRBV6-1 to TRBJ2-7, with TRBD2 matching 7 bases. The CDR3 spans 15 residues. Germline-derived CDR1 and CDR2 are MNHNS and SASEGT. Germline trimming cut 3 bases from V and 3 bases from J; bases unmatched to any gene: 8. Here the CDR3 DNA reads TGTGCCAGCAGTGAGGAGGCTAGCGGTAACTACGAGCAGTACTTC. It specifies CASSEEASGNYEQYF.

The chain uses TRBV18 and TRBJ2-3; 9 bases match TRBD2. The CDR3 contains 17 residues. The J segment lost 2 bases and the V segment lost 3 bases, leaving 9 bases of the junction unmatched. CDR1 and CDR2 from the germline V gene are KGHSH and LQKENI. CDR3 amino acids: CASSPEDLGLATDTQYF. DNA of the CDR3: TGTGCCAGCTCACCTGAAGACCTGGGACTAGCCACAGATACGCAGTATTTT.

V and J are TRBV7-2 and TRBJ1-1; perhaps TRBD1 as D (6 bases). V lost 5 bases to trimming and J lost 2 bases, with 12 bases between them. The CDR3 runs 14 residues. Germline V gives CDR1 SGHTA, CDR2 FQGNSA. CDR3 amino acids: CASSLIGGNTEAFF. CDR3 nucleotide sequence: TGTGCCAGCAGCCTAATTGGGGGCAACACTGAAGCTTTCTTT.

This chain joins TRBV29-1 and TRBJ2-1, with D unclear. Germline V gene lookup returns CDR1 SQVTM and CDR2 ANQGSEA. The CDR3 sequence is 11 residues long. The V end was cut by 3 bases, the J end by 7 bases, with 7 bases between. For the CDR3, the DNA is TGCAGCGTTGACTCCGGGAATGAGCAGTTCTTC. Its translation: CSVDSGNEQFF.

The J gene is TRBJ1-3, the V gene TRBV30; D is ambiguous. Trimming took 4 bases from V and 3 from J, leaving 4 bases between them. Germline V gene sequence: CDR1 GTSNPN, CDR2 SVGIG (reference sequence). This CDR3 is 11 amino acids long. The CDR3 here is CAWNRGNTIYF. DNA of the CDR3: TGTGCCTGGAATCGTGGAAACACCATATATTTT.

The chain uses TRBV6-1 and TRBJ1-5, with TRBD1 as a possible D gene (6 bases). The V gene's germline CDR1 is MNHNS and CDR2 SASEGT. This CDR3 comprises 15 residues. Trimming stripped 0 bases from V and 7 bases from J, with 13 bases between. Here the CDR3 DNA reads TGTGCCAGCAGTGAAGCTCGACAGGTCCTCCAGCCCCAGCATTTT. Translated: CASSEARQVLQPQHF.